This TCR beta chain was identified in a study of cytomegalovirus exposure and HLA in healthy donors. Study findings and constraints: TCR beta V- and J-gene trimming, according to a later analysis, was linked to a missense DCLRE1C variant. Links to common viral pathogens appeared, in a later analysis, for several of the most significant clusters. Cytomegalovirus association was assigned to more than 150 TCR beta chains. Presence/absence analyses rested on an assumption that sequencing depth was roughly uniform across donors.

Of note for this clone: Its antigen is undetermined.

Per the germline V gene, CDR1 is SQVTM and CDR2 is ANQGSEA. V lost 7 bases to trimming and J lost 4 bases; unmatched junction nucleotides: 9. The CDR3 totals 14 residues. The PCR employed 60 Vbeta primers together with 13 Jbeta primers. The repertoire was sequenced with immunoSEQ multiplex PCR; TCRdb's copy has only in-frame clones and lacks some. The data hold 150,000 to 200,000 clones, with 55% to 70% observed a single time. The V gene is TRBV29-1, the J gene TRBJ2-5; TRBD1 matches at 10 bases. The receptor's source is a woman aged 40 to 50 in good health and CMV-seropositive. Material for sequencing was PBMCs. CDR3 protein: CSAPGQGLGETQYF. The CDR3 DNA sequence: TGCAGCGCCCCGGGACAGGGGTTGGGAGAGACCCAGTACTTC.